This T cell receptor beta chain stems from a study of cytomegalovirus exposure and HLA in healthy donors. Study in general: Earlier, almost 120 million unique TCR beta sequences were recovered from approximately 180 million T cells by an analysis.

The study's findings and limits: In a later analysis, across HLA loci, associated TCR counts were highest for DRB1, lowest for HLA-C. It was reported that TCR beta sequences correctly inferred the HLA-A and HLA-B alleles for most subjects.

The PCR contained 60 Vbeta and 13 Jbeta primers. TCRdb's table, derived via immunoSEQ multiplex PCR, lists solely in-frame clones and lacks some. The sample consists of approximately 130,000 clones, 75% to 85% of them appearing once. For this clone: What it binds is unknown.

V lost 3 bases and J lost 0, with 9 bases in between. Germline values: CDR1 SEHNR, CDR2 FQNEAQ (reference sequence). The CDR3 is 15 residues long. This sequence joins TRBV7-9 and TRBJ2-1; D unclear. This TCR was recovered from a man in his forties in good health and CMV-seronegative. What was sequenced was PBMCs. The DNA of the CDR3 is TGTGCCAGCAGCTTCCCTTCTAGCTCCTACAATGAGCAGTTCTTC. Translating gives CASSFPSSSYNEQFF.